These 10 T cell receptor beta chains were all obtained from the same sample, sequenced in a study of cytomegalovirus exposure and HLA in healthy donors. TCRdb's copy holds only in-frame clones and misses some; the assay was immunoSEQ multiplex PCR. The sample contains approximately 120,000 clones, about 90% of which appear only once. Sequenced input: PBMCs. These receptors originate from a woman aged 18-35 years in good health and CMV-seronegative.

The rearrangement links TRBV27 to TRBJ1-2; 8 positions agree with TRBD1. V was pared by 3 bases and J by 8 bases, with 5 bases of the junction left unmatched. The CDR3 has 13 amino acids. Germline assignment: CDR1 MNHEY and CDR2 SMNVEV (reference sequence). DNA of the CDR3: TGTGCCAGCAGTTTTCAGGGGGCGGGGGGCTACACCTTC. Protein sequence: CASSFQGAGGYTF.

This chain connects TRBV7-3 to TRBJ2-1; TRBD1 matches 9 bases. V shed 2 bases and J 5 bases; nucleotides not matched to a gene: 10. Germline V gene data show CDR1 as SGHTA and CDR2 as FQGTGA. The CDR3 sequence is 17 residues long. DNA of the CDR3: TGTGCCAGCAGCTTATATTTGGGGGACAGGGCAAACAATGAGCAGTTCTTC. This translates into CASSLYLGDRANNEQFF.

As for this clone: This CDR3 is also generated by other DNA sequences in the sample. The chain joins TRBV7-6 to TRBJ2-5, with 9 positions matching TRBD2. CDR3 length: 14 amino acids. Germline CDR1 and CDR2: SGHVS and FNYEAQ. After removal of 3 bases from V and 5 bases from J, the junction contained 4 bases not matched to a gene. The CDR3 coding sequence is TGTGCCAGCAGCTTGGCGGGGGGGCGCGAGACCCAGTACTTC. Protein product: CASSLAGGRETQYF.

The chain joins TRBV2 to TRBJ2-5; 7 nucleotides match TRBD1. The J segment lost 8 bases and the V segment lost 5 bases, leaving 8 bases of the junction unmatched. This CDR3 has 13 residues. Germline-derived CDR1 and CDR2 are SNHLY and FYNNEI. CDR3 DNA: TGTGCCAGCAGTAGAGACAGGGATGGTACCCAGTACTTC. As protein: CASSRDRDGTQYF.

This chain joins TRBV4-2 and TRBJ2-1; 7 bases are a match to TRBD2. The junction had 8 bases not matched to a gene; V was cut back by 4 bases and J by 8 bases. This CDR3 is 14 amino acids long. Germline assignment: CDR1 LGHNA and CDR2 YNFKEQ. The CDR3 DNA follows: TGTGCCAGCAGCCCCCAAGAAACTAGCGATGAGCAGTTCTTC. This encodes CASSPQETSDEQFF.

This chain connects TRBV28 to TRBJ1-1; TRBD1 might be the D (5 bases). V lost 2 bases to trimming and J lost 10 bases, with 14 bases between them. Germline values: CDR1 MDHEN, CDR2 SYDVKM. The CDR3 length is 13 residues. CDR3 in DNA: TGTGCCAGCAGTTTACCCGACAGCCGTGGAGCTTTCTTT. It translates to CASSLPDSRGAFF.

The J gene is TRBJ1-3, the V gene TRBV7-9, with D uncertain. The CDR3 contains 13 residues. Trimming removed 4 bases from V and 4 bases from J, with 8 bases in between. From germline, CDR1 is SEHNR and CDR2 FQNEAQ (reference sequence). The CDR3 is CASSSNEGNTIYF. The CDR3 region has the DNA TGTGCCAGCAGCTCAAACGAGGGAAACACCATATATTTT.

V usage is TRBV5-1 and J usage is TRBJ2-5, with TRBD1 identical over 7 bases. J was trimmed by 1 base and V by 3 bases; bases with no gene match: 6. CDR1 is SGHRS, CDR2 YFSETQ, per germline. The CDR3 has 15 amino acids. This chain's CDR3 is CASSWGTVLQETQYF. CDR3 DNA sequence: TGCGCCAGCAGCTGGGGGACAGTCCTCCAAGAGACCCAGTACTTC.

The chain recombines TRBV27 with TRBJ2-7; a weak D match, TRBD1 (7 bases). Trimming removed 5 bases from V and 2 bases from J, with 10 bases in between. Germline V CDR1 and CDR2: MNHEY, SMNVEV (reference sequence). This CDR3 comprises 13 residues. The CDR3, as DNA: TGTGCCAGCAGTGTCAGGGGGGCCTACGAGCAGTACTTC. Protein sequence: CASSVRGAYEQYF.

J is TRBJ1-1 and V is TRBV21-1; the D segment call TRBD1 is taken from the table without a DNA check. TRBV21-1 is a recognized pseudogene. The CDR3 runs 17 residues. The DNA of the CDR3 is TGTGCCAGCAGCAGAGAATTTTTACAGGGGGCCCACACTGAAGCTTTCTTT. Amino acid sequence: CASSREFLQGAHTEAFF.